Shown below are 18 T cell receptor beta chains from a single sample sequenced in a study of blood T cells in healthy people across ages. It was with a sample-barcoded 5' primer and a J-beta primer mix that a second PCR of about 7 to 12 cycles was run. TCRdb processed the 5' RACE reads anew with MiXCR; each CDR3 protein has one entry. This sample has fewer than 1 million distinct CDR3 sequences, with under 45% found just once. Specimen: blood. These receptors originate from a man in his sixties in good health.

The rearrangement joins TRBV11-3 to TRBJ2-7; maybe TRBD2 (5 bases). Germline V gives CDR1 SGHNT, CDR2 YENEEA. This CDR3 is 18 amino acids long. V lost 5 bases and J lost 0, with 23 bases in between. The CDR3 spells CASSAGVSTHSASYEQYF. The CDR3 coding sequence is TGTGCCAGCAGCGCCGGGGTCTCTACTCATTCCGCCTCCTACGAGCAGTACTTC.

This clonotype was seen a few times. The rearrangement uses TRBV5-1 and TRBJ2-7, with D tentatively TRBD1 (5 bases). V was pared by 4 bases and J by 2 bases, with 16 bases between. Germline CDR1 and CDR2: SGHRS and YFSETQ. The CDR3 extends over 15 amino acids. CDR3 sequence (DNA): TGCGCCAGCAGCGCACCTACAGGCTATACCTACGAGCAGTACTTC. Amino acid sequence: CASSAPTGYTYEQYF.

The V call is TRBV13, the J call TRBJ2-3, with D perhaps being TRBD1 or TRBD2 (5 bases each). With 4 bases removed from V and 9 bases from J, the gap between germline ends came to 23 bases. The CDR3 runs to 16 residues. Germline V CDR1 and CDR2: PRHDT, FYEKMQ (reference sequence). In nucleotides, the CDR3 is TGTGCCAGCAGCTCCCGTGGAAGCGGACTGGCAGGGACGCAGTATTTT. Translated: CASSSRGSGLAGTQYF.

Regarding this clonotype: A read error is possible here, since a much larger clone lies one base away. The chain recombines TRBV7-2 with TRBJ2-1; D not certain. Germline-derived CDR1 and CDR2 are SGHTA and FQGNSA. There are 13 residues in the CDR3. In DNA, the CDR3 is TGTGCCAGCAGCTTATTATCCTACAATGGGCAGTTCTTC. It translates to CASSLLSYNGQFF.

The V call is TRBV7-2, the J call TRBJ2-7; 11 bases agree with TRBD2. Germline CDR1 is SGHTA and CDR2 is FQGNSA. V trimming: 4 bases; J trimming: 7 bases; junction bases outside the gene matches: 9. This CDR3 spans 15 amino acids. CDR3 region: CASSSGLADHNEQYF. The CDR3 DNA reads TGTGCCAGCAGCTCGGGACTAGCGGACCACAATGAGCAGTACTTC.

The CDR3 reads CSARDPLAAPRPTTDTQYF. The CDR3 DNA follows: TGCAGTGCTAGAGATCCCCTAGCGGCCCCGAGGCCCACCACAGATACGCAGTATTTT. V usage is TRBV20-1 and J usage is TRBJ2-3; 7 nucleotides match TRBD2. V trimming: 0 bases; J trimming: 2 bases; junction bases outside the gene matches: 17. CDR1 and CDR2 from the germline V gene are DFQATT and SNEGSKA (reference sequence). The CDR3 consists of 19 residues.

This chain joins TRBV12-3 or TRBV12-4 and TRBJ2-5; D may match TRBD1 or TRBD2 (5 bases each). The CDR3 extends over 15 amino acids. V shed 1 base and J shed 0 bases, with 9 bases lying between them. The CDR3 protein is CASSLDGTYQETQYF. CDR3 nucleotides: TGTGCCAGCAGTTTAGATGGGACGTACCAAGAGACCCAGTACTTC.

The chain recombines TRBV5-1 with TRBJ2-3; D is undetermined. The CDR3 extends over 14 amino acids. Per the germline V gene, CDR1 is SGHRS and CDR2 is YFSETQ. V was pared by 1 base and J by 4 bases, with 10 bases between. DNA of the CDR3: TGCGCCAGCAGCTTGTCCCCTAGTCCAGATACGCAGTATTTT. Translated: CASSLSPSPDTQYF.

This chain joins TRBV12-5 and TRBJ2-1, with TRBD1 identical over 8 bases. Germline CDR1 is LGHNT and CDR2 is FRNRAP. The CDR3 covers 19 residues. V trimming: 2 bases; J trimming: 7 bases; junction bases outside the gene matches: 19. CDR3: CASGLPMRGTGRYWNEQFF. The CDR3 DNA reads TGTGCTAGTGGTTTGCCGATGCGAGGGACAGGAAGGTATTGGAATGAGCAGTTCTTC.

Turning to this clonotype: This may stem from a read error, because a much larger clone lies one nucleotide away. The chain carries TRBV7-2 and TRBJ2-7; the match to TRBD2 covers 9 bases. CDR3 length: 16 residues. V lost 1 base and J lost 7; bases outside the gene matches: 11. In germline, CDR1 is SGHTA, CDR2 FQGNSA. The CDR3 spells CASSLGLAGTYNEQYF. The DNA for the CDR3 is TGTGCCAGCAGCTTAGGGCTAGCGGGGACCTACAATGAGCAGTACTTC.

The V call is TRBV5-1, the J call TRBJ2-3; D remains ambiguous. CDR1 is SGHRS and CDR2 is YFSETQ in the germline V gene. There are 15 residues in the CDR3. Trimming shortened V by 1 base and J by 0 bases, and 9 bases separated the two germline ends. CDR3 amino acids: CASSLSLTSTDTQYF. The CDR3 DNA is TGCGCCAGCAGCTTGTCTCTGACTAGCACAGATACGCAGTATTTT.

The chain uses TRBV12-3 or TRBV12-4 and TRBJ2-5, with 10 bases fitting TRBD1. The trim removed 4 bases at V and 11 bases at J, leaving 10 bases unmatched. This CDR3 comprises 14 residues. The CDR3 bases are TGTGCCAGCAGTTCCCGGGACAGGGGAAGGGAGCAGTACTTC. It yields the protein CASSSRDRGREQYF.

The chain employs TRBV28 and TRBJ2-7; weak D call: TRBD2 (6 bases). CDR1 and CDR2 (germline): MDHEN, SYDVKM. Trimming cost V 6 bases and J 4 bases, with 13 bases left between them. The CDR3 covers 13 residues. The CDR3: CASRNGGGYEQYF. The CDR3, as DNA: TGTGCCAGCAGGAACGGGGGAGGTTACGAGCAGTACTTC.

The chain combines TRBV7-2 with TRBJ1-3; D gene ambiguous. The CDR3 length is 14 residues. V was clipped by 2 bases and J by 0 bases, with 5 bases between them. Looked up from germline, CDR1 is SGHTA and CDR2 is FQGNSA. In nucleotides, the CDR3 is TGTGCCAGCAGCTTAATAGGCTCTGGAAACACCATATATTTT. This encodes CASSLIGSGNTIYF.

In DNA form, the CDR3 reads TGCGCCAGCAGCCATGAGGACAGGACTAATGAAAAACTGTTTTTT. Translated, it gives CASSHEDRTNEKLFF. This chain joins TRBV4-1 and TRBJ1-4; TRBD1 matches at 7 bases. With V trimmed by 3 bases and J by 2 bases, 3 bases remained unmatched. The CDR3 has 15 residues. The germline V gene encodes CDR1 MGHRA and CDR2 YSYEKL.

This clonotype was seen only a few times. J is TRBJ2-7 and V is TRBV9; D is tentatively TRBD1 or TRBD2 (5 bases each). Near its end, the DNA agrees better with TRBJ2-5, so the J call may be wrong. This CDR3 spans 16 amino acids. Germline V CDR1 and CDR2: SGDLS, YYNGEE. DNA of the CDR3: TGTGCCAGCAGCGTAGCGCCCGGGGACCCTCGGGAGACCCAGTACTTC. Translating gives CASSVAPGDPRETQYF.

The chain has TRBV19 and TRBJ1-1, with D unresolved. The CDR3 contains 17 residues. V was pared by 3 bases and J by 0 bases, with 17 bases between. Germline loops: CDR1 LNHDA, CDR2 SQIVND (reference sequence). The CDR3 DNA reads TGTGCCAGTAGTATTCGACGGGCCCGAGCAGTGAACACTGAAGCTTTCTTT. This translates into CASSIRRARAVNTEAFF. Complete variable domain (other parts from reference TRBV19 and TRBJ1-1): DGGITQSPKYLFRKEGQNVTLSCEQNLNHDAMYWYRQDPGQGLRLIYYSQIVNDFQKGDIAEGYSVSREKKESFPLTVTSAQKNPTAFYLCASSIRRARAVNTEAFFGQGTRLTVV.

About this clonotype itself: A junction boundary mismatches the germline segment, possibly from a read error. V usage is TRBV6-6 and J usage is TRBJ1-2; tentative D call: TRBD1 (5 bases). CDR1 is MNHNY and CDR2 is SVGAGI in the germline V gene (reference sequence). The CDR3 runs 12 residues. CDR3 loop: CASRDTTGGCTF. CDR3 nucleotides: TGTGCCAGCAGGGACACAACCGGCGGCTGCACCTTC.